The 30 T cell receptor beta chains below come from one sample, sequenced in a study of T-cell reconstitution after alpha-beta-depleted transplantation in children. TCRbeta library preparation incorporated unique molecular identifiers. MiXCR was run by TCRdb on the PCR reads, yielding one entry per CDR3 protein. Among fewer than 350,000 distinct CDR3 sequences listed, around 10% were seen once. Specimen: PBMCs, collected before TCRalphabeta/CD19-depleted stem cell transplant. The receptors come from a boy in the first two years of life with acute myeloid leukemia, due to receive a stem cell transplant.

This clonotype was seen repeatedly, ten times or more. CDR3 sequence: CATRQGAEGTEAFF. Here the CDR3 DNA reads TGTGCCACCAGACAGGGGGCTGAGGGCACTGAAGCTTTCTTT. The gene calls are TRBV24-1 and TRBJ1-1; 9 nucleotides align to TRBD1. The CDR3 length is 14 residues. V trimming: 7 bases; J trimming: 4 bases; junction bases outside the gene matches: 6. CDR1 and CDR2 (germline): KGHDR, SFDVKD.

As to this clonotype: This could be a read error, since a much larger clone is one nucleotide away. V gene TRBV11-2 combines with J gene TRBJ2-5, with 8 bases lining up with TRBD2. The CDR3 is 15 residues long. Looked up from germline, CDR1 is SGHAT and CDR2 is FQNNGV. CDR3 residues: CASSPAGVLRETRYF. In DNA, the CDR3 is TGTGCCAGCAGCCCAGCGGGGGTCCTGAGGGAGACCCGGTACTTC.

The V call is TRBV27, the J call TRBJ1-4, with 7 bases identical to TRBD1. Trimming cost V 3 bases and J 6 bases; bases outside gene matches: 4. The V gene's germline CDR1 is MNHEY and CDR2 SMNVEV (reference sequence). This CDR3 is 14 amino acids long. In DNA form, the CDR3 reads TGTGCCAGCAGTTTCAGGGGGGGGTATGAAAAACTGTTTTTT. It is translated as CASSFRGGYEKLFF. Combining the CDR3 with reference TRBV27 and TRBJ1-4 gives the whole variable domain EAQVTQNPRYLITVTGKKLTVTCSQNMNHEYMSWYRQDPGLGLRQIYYSMNVEVTDKGDVPEGYKVSRKEKRNFPLILESPSPNQTSLYFCASSFRGGYEKLFFGSGTQLSVL.

This clonotype has a count of ten or more. J is TRBJ1-2 and V is TRBV6-1; maybe TRBD1 (5 bases). V lost 6 bases to trimming and J lost 3 bases, with 20 bases between them. From germline, CDR1 is MNHNS and CDR2 SASEGT. This CDR3 spans 16 amino acids. The CDR3 DNA is TGTGCCAGCAGACAGAGATGGACCCGGGGGGACTATGGCTACACCTTC. Amino acids: CASRQRWTRGDYGYTF.

The chain uses TRBV5-5 and TRBJ2-3; D unclear. Looked up from germline, CDR1 is SGHKS and CDR2 is YYEKEE (reference sequence). V lost 0 bases and J lost 6, with 8 bases in between. This CDR3 is 13 amino acids long. The CDR3 region is CASSLAVEDTQYF. In nucleotides, the CDR3 is TGTGCCAGCAGCTTGGCGGTGGAGGATACGCAGTATTTT.

Turning to this clonotype: It may be a read error: a sequence one base away is much more abundant. V is TRBV28 and J is TRBJ2-7; D ambiguous. The CDR3 runs to 15 residues. Germline assignment: CDR1 MDHEN and CDR2 SYDVKM. V was pared by 2 bases and J by 3 bases, with 14 bases between. In nucleotides, the CDR3 is TGTGCCAGCAGTTTACGGCCCCAACATCTCTACGAGCAGTACTTC. Translation: CASSLRPQHLYEQYF.

This clonotype showed up many times. This chain joins TRBV5-1 and TRBJ2-2; D gene ambiguous. Germline V gene lookup returns CDR1 SGHRS and CDR2 YFSETQ. The CDR3 is 15 amino acids. V was clipped by 0 bases and J by 4 bases, with 10 bases between them. CDR3 nucleotide sequence: TGCGCCAGCAGCTTGGGTCTAGATTTCACCGGGGAGCTGTTTTTT. This translates into CASSLGLDFTGELFF.

This clonotype was recorded many times. The chain links TRBV29-1 to TRBJ2-5; D possibly corresponds to TRBD1 (6 bases). The V gene lost 5 bases and the J gene lost 4 bases, with 17 bases spanning the gap. This CDR3 has 14 residues. Per the germline V gene, CDR1 is SQVTM and CDR2 is ANQGSEA. The CDR3 sequence: CSVWFGRGRETQYF. The CDR3 region has the DNA TGCAGCGTTTGGTTCGGCAGGGGAAGAGAGACCCAGTACTTC.

Many counts were recorded for this clonotype. V is TRBV18 and J is TRBJ2-5; 10 bases fit TRBD2. Germline V gene lookup returns CDR1 KGHSH and CDR2 LQKENI. This CDR3 is built from 14 residues. J was trimmed by 5 bases and V by 3 bases; bases with no gene match: 3. The CDR3 is CASSPLAGVETQYF. The CDR3 DNA follows: TGTGCCAGCTCACCTCTAGCGGGGGTCGAGACCCAGTACTTC.

This clonotype was detected ten times or more. The chain has TRBV12-3 or TRBV12-4 and TRBJ2-7; tentatively, D is TRBD2 (5 bases). Trimming stripped 1 base from V and 2 bases from J, with 9 bases between. This CDR3 is built from 14 residues. The chain's CDR3 is CASSLGGGTYEQYF. The CDR3 DNA sequence: TGTGCCAGCAGTTTAGGAGGAGGTACCTACGAGCAGTACTTC.

This clonotype was counted many times. J is TRBJ1-1 and V is TRBV5-1, with TRBD1 as a possible D gene (6 bases). Germline lookup yields CDR1 SGHRS and CDR2 YFSETQ. The V end was cut by 4 bases, the J end by 2 bases, with 15 bases between. The CDR3 contains 15 residues. This CDR3 reads CASSPIRGANTEAFF. The CDR3 DNA reads as TGCGCCAGCAGCCCGATCAGGGGAGCCAACACTGAAGCTTTCTTT.

This clonotype was counted at least ten times. The chain combines TRBV12-3 or TRBV12-4 with TRBJ1-5; perhaps TRBD1 as D (5 bases). The CDR3 covers 18 residues. V was shortened by 3 bases and J by 1 base, with 19 bases between the two germline ends. The CDR3 DNA follows: TGTGCCAGCAGTTTTCGGGGCTTACTCGGGGAGAGCAATCAGCCCCAGCATTTT. As protein: CASSFRGLLGESNQPQHF.

The sample holds many counts of this clonotype. A read error may account for a junction end that differs from germline. The V gene is TRBV6-5, the J gene TRBJ1-5, with D unclear. This CDR3 region has 13 residues. Germline V CDR1 and CDR2: MNHEY, SVGAGI. The CDR3 region is CASRRDSNQPQHF. CDR3 bases: TGCGCCAGCAGAAGGGATAGCAATCAGCCCCAGCATTTT.

The table lists this clonotype with many counts. The genes are TRBV5-1 and TRBJ2-2; maybe TRBD1 (6 bases). V was clipped by 4 bases and J by 2 bases, with 12 bases between them. Germline V gives CDR1 SGHRS, CDR2 YFSETQ. The CDR3 extends over 15 amino acids. The CDR3 reads CASSSWTANTGELFF. The DNA of the CDR3 is TGCGCCAGCAGCAGTTGGACAGCTAACACCGGGGAGCTGTTTTTT.

In its sample, this clonotype was seen many times. The V call is TRBV5-1, the J call TRBJ2-5, with D possibly matching TRBD1 (6 bases). V gave up 4 bases and J gave up 5 bases, with 12 bases separating them. This CDR3 spans 13 amino acids. Germline loops: CDR1 SGHRS, CDR2 YFSETQ. The CDR3 sequence is CASSGRGVETQYF. CDR3 in DNA: TGCGCCAGCAGCGGCAGGGGAGTGGAGACCCAGTACTTC.

In its sample, this clonotype was seen many times. V gene TRBV28 combines with J gene TRBJ1-5; D gene uncertain. V lost 2 bases and J 4 bases, leaving 12 bases between the germline ends. The germline gives CDR1 MDHEN, CDR2 SYDVKM. The CDR3 runs to 15 residues. Here the CDR3 reads CASSLTPPGNQPQHF. CDR3 nucleotide sequence: TGTGCCAGCAGTTTAACCCCCCCTGGGAATCAGCCCCAGCATTTT.

This sequence joins TRBV7-2 and TRBJ2-1, with TRBD1 identical over 10 bases. The CDR3 totals 14 residues. Per the germline V gene, CDR1 is SGHTA and CDR2 is FQGNSA. The J segment lost 6 bases and the V segment lost 5 bases, leaving 4 bases of the junction unmatched. This CDR3 reads CASSTWTGGNEQFF. Here the CDR3 DNA reads TGTGCCAGCAGCACATGGACAGGGGGCAATGAGCAGTTCTTC.

Notes on this clonotype: One junction end does not reproduce the germline sequence, and a read error may be involved. The chain has TRBV28 and TRBJ2-5, with D unresolved. The germline V gene has CDR1 MDHEN and CDR2 SYDVKM. The CDR3 covers 15 residues. For the CDR3, the DNA is TGTGCCAGCAGTTGCCCCGACGCCTTAGCAGAGACCCAGGACTTC. Its protein product is CASSCPDALAETQDF.

There are many counts of this clonotype. Given a much more abundant clone one base away, this may be a read error. J is TRBJ2-6 and V is TRBV7-3; 7 bases are a match to TRBD2. CDR1 and CDR2 (germline): SGHTA, FQGTGA. The CDR3 has 15 amino acids. V was clipped by 3 bases and J by 2 bases; unmatched bases: 1. The CDR3 DNA sequence: TGTGCCAGCAGCTTCGGGGGGACTGGGGCCAACGTCCTGACTTTC. It translates to CASSFGGTGANVLTF.

This clonotype has ten or more counts. The rearrangement uses TRBV5-1 and TRBJ2-3; 10 positions agree with TRBD1. Germline V gene data show CDR1 as SGHRS and CDR2 as YFSETQ. The V segment lost 0 bases and the J segment 5 bases; nucleotides outside the gene matches: 9. This CDR3 has 17 residues. CDR3 sequence (DNA): TGCGCCAGCAGCTTGGGGGTCCGGGACAGGGGTCGAGATACGCAGTATTTT. It specifies CASSLGVRDRGRDTQYF.

This clonotype appeared a few times. The chain uses TRBV5-4 and TRBJ1-1; D possibly corresponds to TRBD1 (6 bases). This CDR3 is built from 15 residues. Between the trimmed V and J ends, which lost 5 bases and 0 bases, there was a span of 14 bases. Per the germline V gene, CDR1 is SGHNT and CDR2 is YYREEE (reference sequence). CDR3 region: CASRLGGRLNTEAFF. CDR3 DNA: TGTGCCAGCAGACTGGGGGGCAGGCTGAACACTGAAGCTTTCTTT.

This clonotype was counted many times. V gene TRBV5-6 combines with J gene TRBJ2-5; D call uncertain. With 4 bases removed from V and 4 bases from J, the gap between germline ends came to 11 bases. CDR1 and CDR2 (germline): SGHDT, YYEEEE. CDR3 length: 13 residues. The CDR3 loop is CASSTRLGETQYF. CDR3 DNA: TGTGCCAGCAGCACCCGTCTAGGAGAGACCCAGTACTTC.

This clonotype showed up many times. The chain has TRBV9 and TRBJ2-1, with D perhaps TRBD1 (6 bases). Deletions cut 0 bases from V and 3 bases from J, with 7 bases between. CDR1 is SGDLS and CDR2 is YYNGEE in the germline V gene. The CDR3 consists of 14 residues. CDR3 residues: CASSVDRVYNEQFF. The CDR3 DNA follows: TGTGCCAGCAGCGTAGACAGGGTCTACAATGAGCAGTTCTTC.

This clonotype has a handful of counts. The V and J genes are TRBV7-2 and TRBJ2-1; 9 bases match TRBD1. Germline V CDR1 and CDR2: SGHTA, FQGNSA. J lost 6 bases, V lost 5 bases, and 8 bases had no gene match. The CDR3 spans 15 residues. Written as DNA, the CDR3 is TGTGCCAGCAGCCCCCCGTTGACAGGGGGCAATGAGCAGTTCTTC. Protein product: CASSPPLTGGNEQFF.

The chain joins TRBV9 to TRBJ2-3; D not certain. In germline, CDR1 is SGDLS, CDR2 YYNGEE. This CDR3 has 15 residues. V lost 0 bases and J lost 2, with 10 bases in between. CDR3 DNA: TGTGCCAGCAGCGTAGGGGGTCTCTCCACAGATACGCAGTATTTT. This codes for CASSVGGLSTDTQYF.

This clonotype was seen at least ten times. The V gene is TRBV15, the J gene TRBJ2-1, with TRBD1 as a possible D gene (6 bases). V gave up 1 base and J gave up 5 bases, with 12 bases separating them. Germline CDR1 and CDR2: LNHNV and YYDKDF (reference sequence). This CDR3 is 15 amino acids long. The CDR3: CATSRVLRDNNEQFF. The CDR3, as DNA: TGTGCCACCAGCAGAGTACTTCGGGACAACAATGAGCAGTTCTTC.

This clonotype was observed a few times. The V gene is TRBV5-6, the J gene TRBJ2-2; 9 bases align to TRBD1. Germline V lookup: CDR1 SGHDT, CDR2 YYEEEE. V trimming: 5 bases; J trimming: 0 bases; junction bases outside the gene matches: 5. The CDR3 is 16 residues long. DNA for the CDR3: TGTGCCAGCAGTCGGACAGGGGAATCGAACACCGGGGAGCTGTTTTTT. Its protein product is CASSRTGESNTGELFF.

There are many counts of this clonotype. The chain combines TRBV27 with TRBJ2-4; D gene unclear. CDR3 length: 12 residues. The germline CDR1 and CDR2 sequences are MNHEY and SMNVEV (reference sequence). Trimming took off 8 bases at V and 3 bases at J, with 8 bases between the two ends. The CDR3 DNA sequence: TGTGCCAGCGCAAGATTCAAAAACATTCAGTACTTC. Translated, it gives CASARFKNIQYF.

This clonotype was picked up a small number of times. The chain has TRBV14 and TRBJ2-7; D is undetermined. This CDR3 comprises 12 residues. In germline, CDR1 is SGHDN, CDR2 FVKESK. Trimming stripped 0 bases from V and 2 bases from J, with 2 bases between. The CDR3 coding sequence is TGTGCCAGCAGCCAAGACCCCTACGAGCAGTACTTC. Protein sequence: CASSQDPYEQYF. Based on the CDR3 plus reference TRBV14 and TRBJ2-7, the full variable domain is EAGVTQFPSHSVIEKGQTVTLRCDPISGHDNLYWYRRVMGKEIKFLLHFVKESKQDESGMPNNRFLAERTGGTYSTLKVQPAELEDSGVYFCASSQDPYEQYFGPGTRLTVT.

This chain uses TRBV6-5 with TRBJ2-7; D call uncertain. The CDR3 totals 14 residues. The V end lost 0 bases, the J end lost 3 bases, and 9 bases lay between the germline ends. Germline V lookup: CDR1 MNHEY, CDR2 SVGAGI. CDR3 loop: CASSYSSVYYEQYF. DNA of the CDR3: TGTGCCAGCAGTTACTCCTCAGTTTACTACGAGCAGTACTTC.